The 8 T cell receptor beta chains given below trace back to one sample, sequenced in a study of cytomegalovirus exposure and HLA in healthy donors. The PCR was carried out with 60 Vbeta primers and 13 Jbeta primers. Data came from immunoSEQ multiplex PCR; TCRdb stores just in-frame clones and leaves some out. The sample records around 150,000 clones, 68% being singletons. Sequencing used PBMCs. These receptors all stem from a man in his fifties in good health and CMV-seronegative.

This clone has only a few counts. V gene TRBV28 combines with J gene TRBJ1-1, with a tentative D call TRBD1 (6 bases). The CDR3 sequence is 17 residues long. CDR1 and CDR2 (germline): MDHEN, SYDVKM. V was shortened by 5 bases and J by 3 bases, with 22 bases between the two germline ends. CDR3 residues: CASSSLSIWTDDTEAFF. The CDR3 nucleotides read TGTGCCAGCAGTAGCTTATCGATTTGGACAGACGACACTGAAGCTTTCTTT.

The CDR3 DNA follows: TGCGCCAGCAGCTTTCAACTAGCGGGGGGGCTGTATGAGCAGTTCTTC. It codes for CASSFQLAGGLYEQFF. The V gene is TRBV5-1, the J gene TRBJ2-1; TRBD2 agrees at 13 bases. This CDR3 region has 16 residues. The junction had 7 bases not matched to a gene; V was cut back by 2 bases and J by 8 bases. Germline loops: CDR1 SGHRS, CDR2 YFSETQ.

The V gene is TRBV15, the J gene TRBJ2-3, with TRBD1 matching over 9 bases. Trimming at V came to 5 bases and at J to 0 bases, leaving 6 bases not matched to a gene. CDR3 length equals 16 residues. CDR1 is LNHNV, CDR2 YYDKDF, per germline (reference sequence). CDR3: CATSWRQGGSTDTQYF. Written as DNA, the CDR3 is TGTGCCACCAGCTGGAGACAGGGGGGAAGCACAGATACGCAGTATTTT.

The chain couples TRBV7-9 to TRBJ1-1, with TRBD1 matching over 10 bases. Unmatched junction bases numbered 4, after V lost 1 base and J lost 8 bases. Germline loops: CDR1 SEHNR, CDR2 FQNEAQ (reference sequence). This CDR3 region has 14 residues. The DNA of the CDR3 is TGTGCCAGCAGCTTAGTTGGGGACAGGGGCGAAGCTTTCTTT. Translating gives CASSLVGDRGEAFF.

V and J are TRBV5-1 and TRBJ2-7, with D tentatively TRBD1 (6 bases). The CDR3 length is 15 residues. With 3 bases removed from V and 0 bases from J, the gap between germline ends came to 13 bases. CDR1 and CDR2 (germline): SGHRS, YFSETQ. The CDR3, as DNA: TGCGCCAGCAGCTGGGGGCGCTTGGGCTCCTACGAGCAGTACTTC. It is translated as CASSWGRLGSYEQYF.

The chain recombines TRBV28 with TRBJ2-2, with a weak D call TRBD1 (6 bases). The CDR3 contains 15 residues. Germline assignment: CDR1 MDHEN and CDR2 SYDVKM. Trimming took 4 bases from V and 4 from J, leaving 13 bases between them. The CDR3 loop is CASSYRRGTTGELFF. DNA for the CDR3: TGTGCCAGCAGTTACCGTAGGGGGACCACCGGGGAGCTGTTTTTT.

This chain links TRBV10-1 with TRBJ1-1; D gene ambiguous. V was cut by 5 bases and J by 0 bases, with 7 bases left in between. In germline, CDR1 is WNHNN, CDR2 SYGVQD (reference sequence). The CDR3 sequence is 13 residues long. CDR3 protein: CASSPGLNTEAFF. The DNA for the CDR3 is TGCGCCAGCAGTCCGGGATTGAACACTGAAGCTTTCTTT.

Details on this clone: Different DNA sequences within this sample yield the same CDR3. The V and J genes are TRBV7-9 and TRBJ1-2, with D possibly matching TRBD1 (5 bases). Germline loops: CDR1 SEHNR, CDR2 FQNEAQ (reference sequence). The CDR3 sequence is 13 residues long. Trimming removed 3 bases at V and 4 bases at J, with 9 bases between. The CDR3 region is CASSFEQVYGYTF. CDR3 coding DNA: TGTGCCAGCAGCTTCGAACAGGTCTATGGCTACACCTTC.